The present TCR beta chain was sequenced within a study of identifying expanded T cells in peripheral blood. This clone has a handful of counts. The antigen is undetermined. Findings and caveats of the study: Approximately 2-week clone count variance significantly increased as total template count grew. Technical replicates showed about 1.2 changed clones; roughly two weeks about 16; four weeks 19.

Here immunoSEQ multiplex PCR was the method, and the copy in TCRdb shows in-frame clones only, minus some. The sample holds more than 85,000 clones, more than 70% seen once. Healthy donors had no documented immune events, such as infections, while sampled. The specimen was blood. The receptor was derived from a person aged 18 to 70 in good health.

As DNA, the CDR3 is TGTGCCAGCAGCCACCGGACAGGGGGTTACGAAAAACTGTTTTTT. Encoded protein: CASSHRTGGYEKLFF. The gene calls are TRBV11-2 and TRBJ1-4, with 10 bases lining up with TRBD1. CDR1 and CDR2 from the germline V gene are SGHAT and FQNNGV. With 5 bases clipped from V and 8 bases from J, the junction kept 8 bases outside the gene matches. CDR3 length: 15 amino acids.